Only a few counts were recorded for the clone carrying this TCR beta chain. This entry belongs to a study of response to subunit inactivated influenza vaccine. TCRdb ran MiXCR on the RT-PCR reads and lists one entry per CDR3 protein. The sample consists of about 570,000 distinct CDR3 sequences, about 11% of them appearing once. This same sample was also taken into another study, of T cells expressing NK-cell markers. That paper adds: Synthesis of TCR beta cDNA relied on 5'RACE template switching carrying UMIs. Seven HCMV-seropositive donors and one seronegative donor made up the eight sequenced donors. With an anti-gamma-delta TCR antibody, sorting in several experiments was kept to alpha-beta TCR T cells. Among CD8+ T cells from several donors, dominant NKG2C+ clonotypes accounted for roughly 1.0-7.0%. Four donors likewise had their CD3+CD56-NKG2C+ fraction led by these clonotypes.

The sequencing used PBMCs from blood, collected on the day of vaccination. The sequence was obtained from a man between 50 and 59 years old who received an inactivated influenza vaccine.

The DNA of the CDR3 is TGTGCCATCAGTGAGTCCCCGCGCAATCAGCCCCAGCATTTT. This translates into CAISESPRNQPQHF. The gene calls are TRBV10-3 and TRBJ1-5, with D unresolved. The germline gives CDR1 ENHRY, CDR2 SYGVKD. The V end was cut by 0 bases, the J end by 2 bases, with 5 bases between. The CDR3 runs 14 residues.